This T cell receptor (beta chain) stems from a study of a mutant IDH1 vaccine in newly diagnosed glioma. Indicated time point: baseline, week 1 (first vaccination visit). Stated treatment: pre-vaccination baseline after standard-of-care therapy. This CDR3 is built from 14 residues. CDR1 is SGHAT and CDR2 is FQNNGV in the germline V gene. The V and J ends lost 3 bases and 7 bases, in that order; junction bases with no gene match: 8. The table came from immunoSEQ multiplex PCR; TCRdb's copy has only in-frame clones and leaves some out. The sample holds about 23,000 clones, approximately 91% seen once. This sequence joins TRBV11-2 and TRBJ1-2; 7 nucleotides align to TRBD1. The origin of this receptor is a man younger than 40 with glioma. Material: PBMCs, obtained from a glioma patient treated with radiotherapy, temozolomide or both. The CDR3 nucleotides read TGTGCCAGCAGCTTGGAAAGACAGGGAAGTGGCTACACCTTC. Amino acids: CASSLERQGSGYTF.